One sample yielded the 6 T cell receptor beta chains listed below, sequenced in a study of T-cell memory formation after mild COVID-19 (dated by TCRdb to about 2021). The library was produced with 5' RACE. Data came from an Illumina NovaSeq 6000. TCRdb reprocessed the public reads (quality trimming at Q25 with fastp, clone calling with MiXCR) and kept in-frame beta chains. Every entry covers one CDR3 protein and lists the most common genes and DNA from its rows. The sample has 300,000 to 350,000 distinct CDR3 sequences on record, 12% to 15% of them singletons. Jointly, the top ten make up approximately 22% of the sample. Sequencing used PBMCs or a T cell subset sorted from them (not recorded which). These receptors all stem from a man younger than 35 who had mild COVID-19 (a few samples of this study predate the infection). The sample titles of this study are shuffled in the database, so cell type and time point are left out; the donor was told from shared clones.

CDR3 residues: CASSLYGEAFF. CDR3 nucleotide sequence: TGTGCCAGCAGTTTATACGGTGAAGCTTTCTTT. The chain carries TRBV27 and TRBJ1-1; D not resolved. Germline assignment: CDR1 MNHEY and CDR2 SMNVEV (reference sequence). With 1 base removed from V and 7 bases from J, the gap between germline ends came to 4 bases. This CDR3 has 11 amino acids.

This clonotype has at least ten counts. The CDR3: CASSLTLAGGTDTQYF. Written as DNA, the CDR3 is TGTGCCAGCAGTTTAACCCTAGCGGGGGGAACAGATACGCAGTATTTT. The genes are TRBV12-3 or TRBV12-4 and TRBJ2-3, with TRBD2 matching over 11 bases. Germline trimming cut 2 bases from V and 3 bases from J; bases unmatched to any gene: 4. CDR3 length: 16 amino acids.

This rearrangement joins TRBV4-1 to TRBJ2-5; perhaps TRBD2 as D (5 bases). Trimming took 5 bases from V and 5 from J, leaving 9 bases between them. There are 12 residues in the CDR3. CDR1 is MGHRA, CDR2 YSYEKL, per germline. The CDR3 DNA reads TGCGCCAGCAGCTTTAGCGATGAGACCCAGTACTTC. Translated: CASSFSDETQYF.

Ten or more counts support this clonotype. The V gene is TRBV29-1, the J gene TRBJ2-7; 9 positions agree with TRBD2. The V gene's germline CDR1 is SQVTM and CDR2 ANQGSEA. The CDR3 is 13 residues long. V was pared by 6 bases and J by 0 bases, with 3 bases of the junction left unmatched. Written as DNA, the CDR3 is TGCAGCGTGCGACTAGCGGTCTCCTACGAGCAGTACTTC. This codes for CSVRLAVSYEQYF.

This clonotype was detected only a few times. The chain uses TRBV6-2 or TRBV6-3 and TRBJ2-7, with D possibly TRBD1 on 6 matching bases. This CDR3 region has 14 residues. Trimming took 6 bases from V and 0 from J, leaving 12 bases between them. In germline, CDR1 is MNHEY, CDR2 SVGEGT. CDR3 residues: CASRYTGNSYEQYV. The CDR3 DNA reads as TGTGCCAGCAGGTACACAGGGAACTCCTACGAGCAGTACGTC.

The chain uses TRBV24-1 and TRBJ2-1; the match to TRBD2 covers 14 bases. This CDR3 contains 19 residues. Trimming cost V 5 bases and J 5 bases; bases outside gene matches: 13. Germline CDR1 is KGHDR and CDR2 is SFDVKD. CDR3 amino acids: CATSGGLAGVPPADNEQFF. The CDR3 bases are TGTGCCACCAGTGGGGGACTAGCGGGGGTTCCTCCGGCCGACAATGAGCAGTTCTTC.